A few counts support the clone carrying this T cell receptor (beta chain). This sample is part of a study of early T cells in non-severe SARS-CoV-2 infection. TCRdb called the 5' RACE reads again in MiXCR, with one record for every CDR3 protein. The sample shows under 100,000 distinct CDR3 sequences, 12% to 15% of them seen only once. This CDR3 has 13 residues. The V segment lost 3 bases and the J segment 11 bases; nucleotides outside the gene matches: 12. Germline lookup yields CDR1 DFQATT and CDR2 SNEGSKA (reference sequence). The origin of this receptor is an adult who was a healthcare worker with PCR-confirmed SARS-CoV-2 infection or an uninfected control (not recorded which). What was sequenced was whole blood. The gene calls are TRBV20-1 and TRBJ2-5; 7 bases match TRBD2. The CDR3 reads CSASPTSFGVQYF. In DNA, the CDR3 is TGCAGTGCTAGTCCGACTAGCTTCGGGGTTCAGTACTTC.